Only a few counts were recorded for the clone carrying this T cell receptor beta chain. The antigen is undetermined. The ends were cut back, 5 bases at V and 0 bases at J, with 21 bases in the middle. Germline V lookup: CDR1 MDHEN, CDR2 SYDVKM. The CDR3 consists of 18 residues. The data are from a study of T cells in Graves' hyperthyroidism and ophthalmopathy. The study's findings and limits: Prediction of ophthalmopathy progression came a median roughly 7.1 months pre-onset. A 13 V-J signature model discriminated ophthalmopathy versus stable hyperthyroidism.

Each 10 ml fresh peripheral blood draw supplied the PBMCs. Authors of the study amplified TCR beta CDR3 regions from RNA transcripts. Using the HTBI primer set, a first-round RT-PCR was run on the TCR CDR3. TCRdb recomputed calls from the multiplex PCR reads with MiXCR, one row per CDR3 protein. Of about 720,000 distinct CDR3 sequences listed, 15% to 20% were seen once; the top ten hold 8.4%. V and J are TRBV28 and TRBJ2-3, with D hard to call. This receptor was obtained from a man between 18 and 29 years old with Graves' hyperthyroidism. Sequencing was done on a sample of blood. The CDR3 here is CASSRPGPLGESTDTQYF. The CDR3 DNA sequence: TGTGCCAGCAGTCGCCCTGGCCCTTTGGGCGAGAGCACAGATACGCAGTATTTT.